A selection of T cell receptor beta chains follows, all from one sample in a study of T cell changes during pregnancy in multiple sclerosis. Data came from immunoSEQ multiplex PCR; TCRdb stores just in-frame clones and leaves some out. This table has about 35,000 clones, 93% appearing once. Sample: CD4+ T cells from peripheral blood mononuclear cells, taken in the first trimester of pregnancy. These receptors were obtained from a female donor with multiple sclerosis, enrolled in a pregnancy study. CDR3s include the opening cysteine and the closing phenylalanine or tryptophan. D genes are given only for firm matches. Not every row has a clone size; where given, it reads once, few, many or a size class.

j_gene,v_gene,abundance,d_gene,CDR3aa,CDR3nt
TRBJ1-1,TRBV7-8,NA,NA,CASRGRVNTEAFF,TGTGCCAGCAGAGGCAGGGTGAACACTGAAGCTTTCTTT
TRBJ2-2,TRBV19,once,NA,CASASPGENTGELFF,TGTGCCAGCGCCTCTCCGGGGGAGAACACCGGGGAGCTGTTTTTT
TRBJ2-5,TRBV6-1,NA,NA,CASSAGIQETQYF,TGTGCCAGCAGTGCGGGTATTCAAGAGACCCAGTACTTC
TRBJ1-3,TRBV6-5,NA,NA,CASSYQGTSGNTIYF,TGTGCCAGCAGTTACCAGGGGACCTCTGGAAACACCATATATTTT
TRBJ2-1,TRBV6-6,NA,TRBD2,CASSDRGGEKQFF,TGTGCCAGCAGTGACCGGGGGGGGGAGAAGCAGTTCTTC
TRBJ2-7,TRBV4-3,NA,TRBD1,CASSQDRRGRYEQYF,TGCGCCAGCAGCCAAGATCGCAGGGGGCGATACGAGCAGTACTTC
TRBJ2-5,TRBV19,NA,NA,CASSAAGSPETQYF,TGTGCCAGTAGTGCCGCGGGGAGCCCAGAGACCCAGTACTTC
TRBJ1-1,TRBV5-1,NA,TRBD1,CASSPQGQNTEAFF,TGCGCCAGCAGCCCACAGGGGCAGAACACTGAAGCTTTCTTT
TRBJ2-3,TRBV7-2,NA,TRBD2,CASSFSGTSGRGTDTQYF,TGTGCCAGCAGCTTCTCCGGGACTAGCGGGAGGGGCACAGATACGCAGTATTTT
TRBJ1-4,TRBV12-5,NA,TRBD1,CASGSMDRGYEKLFF,TGTGCTAGTGGTTCCATGGACAGGGGTTATGAAAAACTGTTTTTT
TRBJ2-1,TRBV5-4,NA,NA,CASSLETAYNEQFF,TGTGCCAGCAGCTTGGAGACAGCCTACAATGAGCAGTTCTTC
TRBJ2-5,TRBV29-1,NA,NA,CSVRDYQETQYF,TGCAGCGTCAGGGACTACCAAGAGACCCAGTACTTC
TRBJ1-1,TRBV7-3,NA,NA,CASSSQTGGLNTEAFF,TGTGCCAGCAGCTCTCAAACTGGCGGTCTGAACACTGAAGCTTTCTTT
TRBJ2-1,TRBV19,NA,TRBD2,CASSFIGLAGVSDEQFF,TGTGCCAGTAGTTTCATTGGACTAGCGGGGGTGAGCGATGAGCAGTTCTTC
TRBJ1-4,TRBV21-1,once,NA,CASSKGRGIGEKLFF,TGTGCCAGCAGCAAAGGGCGGGGGATAGGAGAAAAACTGTTTTTT
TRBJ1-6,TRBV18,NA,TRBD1,CASSPGTGSPLHF,TGTGCCAGCTCACCTGGGACAGGTTCACCCCTCCACTTT
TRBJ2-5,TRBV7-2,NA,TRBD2,CASSLPRTSGRAEETQYF,TGTGCCAGCAGCCTCCCAAGGACTAGCGGGAGGGCCGAAGAGACCCAGTACTTC
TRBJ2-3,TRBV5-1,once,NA,CAAGRDTQYF,TGCGCCGCCGGTAGAGATACGCAGTATTTT
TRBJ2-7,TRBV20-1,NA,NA,CSASLTGEQYF,TGCAGTGCTAGTCTTACGGGAGAGCAGTACTTC
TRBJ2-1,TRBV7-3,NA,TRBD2,CASSLPGLEGNEQFF,TGTGCCAGCAGCTTACCGGGACTAGAGGGCAATGAGCAGTTCTTC
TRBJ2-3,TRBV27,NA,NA,CASSLGGAAGDTQYF,TGTGCCAGCAGTTTGGGGGGGGCAGCGGGAGATACGCAGTATTTT
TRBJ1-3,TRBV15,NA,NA,CATSRDLGNTIYF,TGTGCCACCAGCAGAGATCTGGGAAACACCATATATTTT
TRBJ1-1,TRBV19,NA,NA,CASSIVLNTEAFF,TGTGCCAGTAGTATCGTATTAAACACTGAAGCTTTCTTT
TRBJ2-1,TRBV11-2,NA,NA,CASSRGAGYDEQFF,TGTGCCAGCAGCCGCGGGGCAGGCTATGATGAGCAGTTCTTC
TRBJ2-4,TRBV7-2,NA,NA,CASSLKRDIQYF,TGTGCCAGCAGCCTTAAACGGGACATTCAGTACTTC
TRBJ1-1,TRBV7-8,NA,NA,CASSFGDLGTEAFF,TGTGCCAGCAGCTTCGGGGATTTGGGCACTGAAGCTTTCTTT
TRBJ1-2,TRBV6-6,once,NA,CATYPKQGPKYGYTF,TGTGCCACCTACCCAAAACAGGGACCAAAGTATGGCTACACCTTC
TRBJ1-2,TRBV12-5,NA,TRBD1,CASGPGTGYGYTF,TGTGCTAGTGGCCCCGGGACAGGGTATGGCTACACCTTC
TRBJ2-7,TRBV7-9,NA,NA,CASSLVDYEQYF,TGTGCCAGCAGCTTAGTAGACTACGAGCAGTACTTC
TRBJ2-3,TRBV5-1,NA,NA,CASSLGHSTDTQYF,TGCGCCAGCAGCTTGGGACACAGCACAGATACGCAGTATTTT
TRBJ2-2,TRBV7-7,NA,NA,CASSPRAGELFF,TGTGCCAGCAGCCCCAGGGCCGGGGAGCTGTTTTTT
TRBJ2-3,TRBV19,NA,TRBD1,CASSLRTGFGTDTQYF,TGTGCCAGTAGTCTCCGGACAGGGTTCGGCACAGATACGCAGTATTTT
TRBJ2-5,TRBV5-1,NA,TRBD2,CASSLGGGIQETQYF,TGCGCCAGCAGCTTGGGCGGGGGGATACAAGAGACCCAGTACTTC
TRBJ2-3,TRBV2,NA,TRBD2,CASSGLAGYTDTQYF,TGTGCCAGCAGTGGCCTAGCGGGGTACACAGATACGCAGTATTTT
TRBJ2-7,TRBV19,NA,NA,CASSIGGRLSEQYF,TGTGCCAGTAGTATCGGGGGGCGCTTGAGCGAGCAGTACTTC
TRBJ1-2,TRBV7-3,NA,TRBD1,CASSRTGVGYGYTF,TGTGCCAGCAGTCGTACAGGGGTCGGTTATGGCTACACCTTC
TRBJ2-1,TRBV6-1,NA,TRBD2,CASSPSGGEQFF,TGTGCCAGCAGTCCTAGCGGTGGTGAGCAGTTCTTC
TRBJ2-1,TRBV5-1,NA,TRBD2,CASSLALAGGRDEQFF,TGCGCCAGCAGCTTGGCCTTAGCGGGGGGGCGGGATGAGCAGTTCTTC
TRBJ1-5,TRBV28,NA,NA,CASSFSGMGSNQPQHF,TGTGCCAGCAGTTTCTCAGGGATGGGGAGCAATCAGCCCCAGCATTTT
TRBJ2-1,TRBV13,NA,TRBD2,CASSSYTRTSGRGVYNEQFF,TGTGCCAGCAGCTCCTATACTAGGACTAGCGGGAGGGGGGTCTACAATGAGCAGTTCTTC
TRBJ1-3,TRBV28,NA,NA,CASSFQGASGNTIYF,TGTGCCAGCAGTTTTCAAGGGGCGAGTGGAAACACCATATATTTT
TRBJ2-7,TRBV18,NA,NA,CASSPGLVSGSRIYEQYF,TGTGCCAGCTCACCGGGTTTGGTTAGCGGCTCGAGGATCTACGAGCAGTACTTC
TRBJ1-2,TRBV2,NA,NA,CASSRGTPGPGYTF,TGTGCCAGCAGTAGGGGGACCCCCGGACCGGGCTACACCTTC
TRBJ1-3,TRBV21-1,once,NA,CASSNYRTGPSGNTIYF,TGTGCCAGCAGCAATTACAGGACAGGCCCATCTGGAAACACCATATATTTT
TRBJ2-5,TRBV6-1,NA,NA,CASRTSGETQYF,TGTGCCAGCAGGACCAGCGGGGAGACCCAGTACTTC
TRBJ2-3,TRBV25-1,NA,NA,CASSETGRTDTQYF,TGTGCCAGCAGTGAGACAGGCCGCACAGATACGCAGTATTTT
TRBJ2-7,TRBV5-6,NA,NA,CASSLRAGPSYEQYF,TGTGCCAGCAGCCTCCGGGCAGGGCCCTCCTACGAGCAGTACTTC
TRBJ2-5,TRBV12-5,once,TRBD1,CASGLGGTGAETQYF,TGTGCTAGTGGTTTGGGCGGGACAGGGGCCGAGACCCAGTACTTC
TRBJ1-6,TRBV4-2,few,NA,CASSQRQVSNNSPLHF,TGTGCCAGCAGCCAAAGACAGGTATCGAACAATTCACCCCTCCACTTT
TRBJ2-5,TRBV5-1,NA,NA,CASSLAATEKETQYF,TGCGCCAGCAGCTTAGCTGCGACAGAGAAAGAGACCCAGTACTTC
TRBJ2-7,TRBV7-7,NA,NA,CASSSTYGDEQYF,TGTGCCAGCAGCTCCACATACGGGGACGAGCAGTACTTC
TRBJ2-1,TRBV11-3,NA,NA,CASSLEQHPGSEQFF,TGTGCCAGCAGCTTAGAGCAGCACCCGGGGAGTGAGCAGTTCTTC
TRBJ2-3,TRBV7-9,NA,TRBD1,CASSLDQGASDTQYF,TGTGCCAGCAGCTTGGATCAGGGGGCCTCAGATACGCAGTATTTT
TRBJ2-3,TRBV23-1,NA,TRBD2,CASSPPGGTDTQYF,TGCGCCAGCAGCCCCCCGGGGGGGACAGATACGCAGTATTTT
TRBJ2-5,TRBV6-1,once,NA,CASRLRGQETQYF,TGTGCCAGCAGGCTCAGGGGCCAAGAGACCCAGTACTTC
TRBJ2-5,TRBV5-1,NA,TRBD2,CASSSNPAGGQETQYF,TGCGCCAGCAGTTCTAATCCAGCGGGGGGCCAAGAGACCCAGTACTTC
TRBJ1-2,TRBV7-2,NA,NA,CASSSTPTRGMDYTF,TGTGCCAGCAGCTCTACCCCGACAAGGGGGATGGACTACACCTTC
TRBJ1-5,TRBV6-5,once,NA,CASSNRLGNQPQHF,TGTGCCAGCAGCAACAGGCTTGGCAATCAGCCCCAGCATTTT